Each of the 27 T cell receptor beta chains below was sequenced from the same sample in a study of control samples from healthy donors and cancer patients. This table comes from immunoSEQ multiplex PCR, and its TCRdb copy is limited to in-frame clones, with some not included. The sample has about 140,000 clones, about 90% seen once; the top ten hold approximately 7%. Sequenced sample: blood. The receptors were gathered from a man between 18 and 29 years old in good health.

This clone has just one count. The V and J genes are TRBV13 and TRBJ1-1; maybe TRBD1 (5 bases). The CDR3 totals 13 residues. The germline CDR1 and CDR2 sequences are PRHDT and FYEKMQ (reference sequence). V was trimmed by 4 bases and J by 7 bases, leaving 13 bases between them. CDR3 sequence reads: CASSSQGEDEAFF. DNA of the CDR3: TGTGCCAGCAGCTCGCAGGGAGAGGATGAAGCTTTCTTT.

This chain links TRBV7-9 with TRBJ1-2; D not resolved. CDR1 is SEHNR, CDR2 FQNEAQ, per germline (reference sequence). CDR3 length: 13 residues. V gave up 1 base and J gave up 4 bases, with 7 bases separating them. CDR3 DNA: TGTGCCAGCAGCTTAGATGCAGGCTATGGCTACACCTTC. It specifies CASSLDAGYGYTF.

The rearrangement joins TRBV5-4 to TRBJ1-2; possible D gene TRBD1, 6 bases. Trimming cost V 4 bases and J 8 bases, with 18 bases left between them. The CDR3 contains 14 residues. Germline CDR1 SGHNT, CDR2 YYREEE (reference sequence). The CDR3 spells CASSHYTGTGGYTF. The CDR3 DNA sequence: TGTGCCAGCAGCCACTACACAGGTACAGGGGGCTACACCTTC.

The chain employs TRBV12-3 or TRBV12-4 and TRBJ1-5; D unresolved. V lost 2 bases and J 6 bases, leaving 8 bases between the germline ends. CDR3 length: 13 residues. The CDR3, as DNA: TGTGCCAGCAGTTTATCGTTGGGTCAGCCCCAGCATTTT. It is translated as CASSLSLGQPQHF.

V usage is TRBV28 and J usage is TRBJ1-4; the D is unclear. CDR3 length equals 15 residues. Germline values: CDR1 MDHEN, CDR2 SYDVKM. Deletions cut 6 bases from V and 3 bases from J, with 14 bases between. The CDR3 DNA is TGTGCCAGCAGCAATACGGAACTGCCTAATGAAAAACTGTTTTTT. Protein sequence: CASSNTELPNEKLFF.

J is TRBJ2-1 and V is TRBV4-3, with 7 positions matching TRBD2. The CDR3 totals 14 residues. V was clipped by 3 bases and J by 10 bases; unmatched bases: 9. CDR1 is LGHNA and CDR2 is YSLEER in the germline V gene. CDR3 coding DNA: TGCGCCAGCAGCCAGGGACTAACGGCAGGCGAGCAGTTCTTC. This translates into CASSQGLTAGEQFF.

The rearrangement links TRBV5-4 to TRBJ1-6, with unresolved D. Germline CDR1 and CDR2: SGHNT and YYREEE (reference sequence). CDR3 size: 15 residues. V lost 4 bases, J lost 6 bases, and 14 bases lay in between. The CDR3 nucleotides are TGTGCCAGCAGCGCGGCCGGCCGCTCTAATTCACCCCTCCACTTT. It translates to CASSAAGRSNSPLHF.

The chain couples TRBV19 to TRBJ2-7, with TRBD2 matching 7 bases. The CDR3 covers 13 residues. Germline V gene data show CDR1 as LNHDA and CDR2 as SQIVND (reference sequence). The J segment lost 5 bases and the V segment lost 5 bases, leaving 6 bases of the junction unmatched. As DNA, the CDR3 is TGTGCCAGTAGTTATCAGCGGGGAAACGAGCAGTACTTC. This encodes CASSYQRGNEQYF.

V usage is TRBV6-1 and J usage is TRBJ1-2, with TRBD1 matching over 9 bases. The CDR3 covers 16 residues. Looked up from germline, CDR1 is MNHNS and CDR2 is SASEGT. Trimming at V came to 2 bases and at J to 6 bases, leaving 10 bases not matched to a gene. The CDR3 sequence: CASSETWDRDPHGYTF. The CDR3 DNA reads TGTGCCAGCAGTGAAACTTGGGACAGGGATCCCCATGGCTACACCTTC.

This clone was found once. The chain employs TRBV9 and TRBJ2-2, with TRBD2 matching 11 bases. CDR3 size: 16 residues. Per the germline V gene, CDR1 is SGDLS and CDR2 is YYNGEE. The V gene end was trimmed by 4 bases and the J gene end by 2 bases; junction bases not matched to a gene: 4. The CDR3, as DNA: TGTGCCAGCAGCTTTGGGACTAGCGGAAACACCGGGGAGCTGTTTTTT. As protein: CASSFGTSGNTGELFF. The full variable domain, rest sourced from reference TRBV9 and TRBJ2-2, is DSGVTQTPKHLITATGQRVTLRCSPRSGDLSVYWYQQSLDQGLQFLIQYYNGEERAKGNILERFSAQQFPDLHSELNLSSLELGDSALYFCASSFGTSGNTGELFFGEGSRLTVL.

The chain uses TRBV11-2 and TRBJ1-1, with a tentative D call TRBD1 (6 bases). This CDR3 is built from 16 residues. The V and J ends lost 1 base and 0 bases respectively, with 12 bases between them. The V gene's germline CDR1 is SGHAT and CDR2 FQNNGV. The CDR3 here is CASSLVVGTLNTEAFF. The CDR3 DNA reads TGTGCCAGCAGCTTAGTAGTAGGGACACTGAACACTGAAGCTTTCTTT.

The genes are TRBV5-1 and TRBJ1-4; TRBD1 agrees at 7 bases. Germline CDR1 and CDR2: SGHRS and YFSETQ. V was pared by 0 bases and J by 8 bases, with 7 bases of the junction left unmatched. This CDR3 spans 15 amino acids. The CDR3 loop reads CASSLDAGGNEKLFF. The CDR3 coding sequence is TGCGCCAGCAGCTTGGATGCAGGGGGGAACGAAAAACTGTTTTTT.

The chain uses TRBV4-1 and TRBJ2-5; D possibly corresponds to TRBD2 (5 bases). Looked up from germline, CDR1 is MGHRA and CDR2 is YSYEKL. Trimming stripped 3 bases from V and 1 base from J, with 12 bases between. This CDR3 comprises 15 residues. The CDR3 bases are TGCGCCAGCAGCCATCGGACTGTCCCCCAAGAGACCCAGTACTTC. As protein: CASSHRTVPQETQYF.

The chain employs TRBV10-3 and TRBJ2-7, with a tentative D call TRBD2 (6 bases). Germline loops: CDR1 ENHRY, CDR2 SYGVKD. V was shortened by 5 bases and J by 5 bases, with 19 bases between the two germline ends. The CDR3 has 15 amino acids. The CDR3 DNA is TGTGCCATCAGTCCGGAGGGTGCGAACGGAAACGAGCAGTACTTC. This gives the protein CAISPEGANGNEQYF.

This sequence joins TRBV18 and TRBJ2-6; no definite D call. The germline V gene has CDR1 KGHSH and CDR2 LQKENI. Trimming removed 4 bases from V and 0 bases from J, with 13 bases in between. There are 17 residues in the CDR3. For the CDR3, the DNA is TGTGCCAGCTCACTCCAGATCCTCTCCTCTGGGGCCAACGTCCTGACTTTC. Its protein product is CASSLQILSSGANVLTF.

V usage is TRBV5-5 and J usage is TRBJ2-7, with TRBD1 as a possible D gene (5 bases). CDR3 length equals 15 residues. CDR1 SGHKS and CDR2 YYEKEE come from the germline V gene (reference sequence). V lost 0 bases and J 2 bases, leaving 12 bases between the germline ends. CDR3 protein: CASSLVAGITYEQYF. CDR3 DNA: TGTGCCAGCAGCTTGGTGGCAGGGATAACCTACGAGCAGTACTTC. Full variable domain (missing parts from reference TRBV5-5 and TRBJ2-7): DAGVTQSPTHLIKTRGQQVTLRCSPISGHKSVSWYQQVLGQGPQFIFQYYEKEERGRGNFPDRFSARQFPNYSSELNVNALLLGDSALYLCASSLVAGITYEQYFGPGTRLTVT.

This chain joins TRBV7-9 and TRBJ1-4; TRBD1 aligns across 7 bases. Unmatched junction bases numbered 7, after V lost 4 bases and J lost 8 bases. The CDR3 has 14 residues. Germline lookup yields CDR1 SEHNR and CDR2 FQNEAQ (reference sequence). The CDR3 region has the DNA TGTGCCAGCAGCTCGAAACAGGGGTCGGAAAAACTGTTTTTT. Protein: CASSSKQGSEKLFF.

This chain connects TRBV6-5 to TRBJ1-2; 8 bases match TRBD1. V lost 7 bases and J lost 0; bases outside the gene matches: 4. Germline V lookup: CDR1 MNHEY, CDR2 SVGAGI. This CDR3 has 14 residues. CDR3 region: CASTRQGPNYGYTF. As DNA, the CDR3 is TGTGCCAGCACCAGACAGGGGCCTAACTATGGCTACACCTTC.

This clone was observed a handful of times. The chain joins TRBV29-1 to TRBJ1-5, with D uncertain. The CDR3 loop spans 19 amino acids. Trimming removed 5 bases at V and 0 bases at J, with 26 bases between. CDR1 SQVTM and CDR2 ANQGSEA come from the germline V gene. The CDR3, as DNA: TGCAGCGTTCCCGGACCGCGGACGAACTTAGCATATAGCAATCAGCCCCAGCATTTT. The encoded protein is CSVPGPRTNLAYSNQPQHF.

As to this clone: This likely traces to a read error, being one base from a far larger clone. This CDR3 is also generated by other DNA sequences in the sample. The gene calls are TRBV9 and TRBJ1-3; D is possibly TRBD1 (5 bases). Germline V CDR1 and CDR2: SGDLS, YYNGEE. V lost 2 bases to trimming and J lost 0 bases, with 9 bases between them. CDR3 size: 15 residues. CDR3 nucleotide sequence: TGTGCCAGCAGCGTGTCAGGGAGCTCTGGAAACACCATATATTTT. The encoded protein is CASSVSGSSGNTIYF. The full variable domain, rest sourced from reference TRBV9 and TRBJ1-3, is DSGVTQTPKHLITATGQRVTLRCSPRSGDLSVYWYQQSLDQGLQFLIQYYNGEERAKGNILERFSAQQFPDLHSELNLSSLELGDSALYFCASSVSGSSGNTIYFGEGSWLTVV.

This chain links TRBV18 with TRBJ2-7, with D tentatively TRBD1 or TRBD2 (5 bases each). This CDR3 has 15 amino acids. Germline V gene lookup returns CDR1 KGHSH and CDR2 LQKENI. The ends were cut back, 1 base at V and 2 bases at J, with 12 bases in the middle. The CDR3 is CASSPLTGGTYEQYF. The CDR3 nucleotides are TGTGCCAGCTCACCACTAACAGGAGGAACCTACGAGCAGTACTTC.

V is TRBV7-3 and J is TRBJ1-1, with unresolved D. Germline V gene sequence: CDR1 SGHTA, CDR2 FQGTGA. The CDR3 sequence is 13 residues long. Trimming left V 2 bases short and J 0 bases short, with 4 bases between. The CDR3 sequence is CASSLDVNTEAFF. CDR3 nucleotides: TGTGCCAGCAGCTTAGACGTGAACACTGAAGCTTTCTTT. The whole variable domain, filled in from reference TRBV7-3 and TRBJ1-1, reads GAGVSQTPSNKVTEKGKYVELRCDPISGHTALYWYRQSLGQGPEFLIYFQGTGAADDSGLPNDRFFAVRPEGSVSTLKIQRTERGDSAVYLCASSLDVNTEAFFGQGTRLTVV.

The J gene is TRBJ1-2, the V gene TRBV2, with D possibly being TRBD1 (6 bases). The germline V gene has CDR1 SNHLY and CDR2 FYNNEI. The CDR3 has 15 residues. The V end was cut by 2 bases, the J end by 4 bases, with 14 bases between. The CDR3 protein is CASSEPPGHSYGYTF. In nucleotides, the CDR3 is TGTGCCAGCAGTGAACCCCCGGGACATTCCTATGGCTACACCTTC.

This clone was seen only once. DNA of the CDR3: TGCGCCAGCAGCGGAACGGGGGGCCTTAAAGAGACCCAGTACTTC. Its translation: CASSGTGGLKETQYF. J is TRBJ2-5 and V is TRBV5-1; possibly TRBD2 for D (7 bases). The CDR3 spans 15 residues. CDR1 is SGHRS, CDR2 YFSETQ, per germline. V was clipped by 4 bases and J by 3 bases, with 16 bases between them.

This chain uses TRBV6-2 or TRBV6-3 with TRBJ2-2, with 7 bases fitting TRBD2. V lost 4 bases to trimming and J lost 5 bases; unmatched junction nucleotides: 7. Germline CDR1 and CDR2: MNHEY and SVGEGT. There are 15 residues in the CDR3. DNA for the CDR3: TGTGCCAGCAGTTTACAGCGGGGTGATACCGGGGAGCTGTTTTTT. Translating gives CASSLQRGDTGELFF.

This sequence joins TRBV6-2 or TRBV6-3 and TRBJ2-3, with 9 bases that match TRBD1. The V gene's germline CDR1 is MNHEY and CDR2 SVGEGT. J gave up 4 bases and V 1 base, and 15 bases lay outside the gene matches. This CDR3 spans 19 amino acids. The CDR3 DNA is TGTGCCAGCAGTTACTGGCCCGGGACAGGGAGGAGTCGACCAGATACGCAGTATTTT. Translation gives CASSYWPGTGRSRPDTQYF.

The CDR3 nucleotides are TGCAGCGTGAGCAGACTAGCGTCCTACGAGCAGTACTTC. Encoded protein: CSVSRLASYEQYF. The chain has TRBV29-1 and TRBJ2-7; 8 bases map to TRBD2. The CDR3 is 13 residues long. V lost 6 bases and J lost 1; bases outside the gene matches: 5. Per germline, CDR1 SQVTM and CDR2 ANQGSEA.